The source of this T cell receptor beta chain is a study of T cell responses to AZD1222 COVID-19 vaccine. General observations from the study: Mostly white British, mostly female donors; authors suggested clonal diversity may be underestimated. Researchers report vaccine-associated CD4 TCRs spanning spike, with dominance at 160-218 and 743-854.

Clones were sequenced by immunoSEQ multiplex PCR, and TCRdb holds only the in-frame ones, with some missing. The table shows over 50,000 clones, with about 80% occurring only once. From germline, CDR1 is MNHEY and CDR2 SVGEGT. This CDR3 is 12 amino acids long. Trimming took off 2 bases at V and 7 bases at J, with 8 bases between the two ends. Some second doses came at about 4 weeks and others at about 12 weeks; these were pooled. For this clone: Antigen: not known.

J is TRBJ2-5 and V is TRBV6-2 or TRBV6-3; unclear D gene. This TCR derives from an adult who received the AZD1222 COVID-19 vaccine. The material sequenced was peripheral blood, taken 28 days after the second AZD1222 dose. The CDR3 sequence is CASSYAIGTQYF. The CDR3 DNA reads TGTGCCAGCAGTTACGCGATTGGGACCCAGTACTTC.